Following are 22 T cell receptor beta chains from one sample sequenced in a study of blood T cell repertoires in COVID-19. Assay: immunoSEQ multiplex PCR; the TCRdb copy retains only in-frame clones and omits some. Here the sample spans a few hundred thousand clones, about 90% being singletons. Sequencing was done on a sample of PBMCs or T cells enriched from blood (not recorded which). The receptor source for this set is a woman aged 25-40 years who had recovered from COVID-19.

The V call is TRBV5-1, the J call TRBJ2-2; the D gene is possibly TRBD2 (6 bases). Trimming removed 4 bases from V and 7 bases from J, with 14 bases in between. The length of the CDR3 is 14 residues. Germline loops: CDR1 SGHRS, CDR2 YFSETQ. CDR3 region: CASSPPLGSGELFF. The CDR3, as DNA: TGCGCCAGCAGCCCGCCCCTCGGGAGCGGGGAGCTGTTTTTT.

CDR3 sequence: CASSTRGGSYNEQFF. CDR3 nucleotides: TGTGCCAGCAGTACCCGAGGGGGTTCCTACAATGAGCAGTTCTTC. This sequence joins TRBV28 and TRBJ2-1; D is possibly TRBD1 (6 bases). This CDR3 is built from 15 residues. The germline V and J ends were trimmed by 5 bases and 1 base, with 12 bases remaining between them. Germline V gene data show CDR1 as MDHEN and CDR2 as SYDVKM.

V gene TRBV5-1 combines with J gene TRBJ2-1, with TRBD1 matching over 8 bases. In germline, CDR1 is SGHRS, CDR2 YFSETQ. With 3 bases clipped from V and 3 bases from J, the junction kept 2 bases outside the gene matches. This CDR3 contains 14 residues. The CDR3 nucleotides read TGCGCCAGCAGCTGGGACAGGTTCTACAATGAGCAGTTCTTC. Its translation is CASSWDRFYNEQFF.

The chain joins TRBV18 to TRBJ2-1, with D perhaps TRBD2 (5 bases). Trimming removed 3 bases from V and 2 bases from J, with 11 bases in between. The CDR3 length is 15 residues. Germline CDR1 reads KGHSH; CDR2 reads LQKENI. DNA for the CDR3: TGTGCCAGCTCACCGCCCTTGCGGGCCTACAATGAGCAGTTCTTC. It yields the protein CASSPPLRAYNEQFF.

V usage is TRBV18 and J usage is TRBJ1-6; 7 nucleotides agree with TRBD1. Germline V gene sequence: CDR1 KGHSH, CDR2 LQKENI. Trimming at V came to 6 bases and at J to 7 bases, leaving 6 bases not matched to a gene. The CDR3 runs to 14 residues. In DNA form, the CDR3 reads TGTGCCAGCTCCGCGACAGGGTCGAATTCACCCCTCCACTTT. Translation: CASSATGSNSPLHF.

V is TRBV30 and J is TRBJ1-2; D gene uncertain. The CDR3 extends over 11 amino acids. Trimming took 0 bases from V and 5 from J, leaving 4 bases between them. The V gene's germline CDR1 is GTSNPN and CDR2 SVGIG (reference sequence). Written as DNA, the CDR3 is TGTGCCTGGAGTGTACGGTATGGCTACACCTTC. It translates to CAWSVRYGYTF.

This clone was detected only once. This chain joins TRBV30 and TRBJ1-2, with D unclear. CDR1 and CDR2 (germline): GTSNPN, SVGIG (reference sequence). V was clipped by 3 bases and J by 5 bases, with 13 bases between them. The length of the CDR3 is 13 residues. CDR3 sequence: CAWRVSEPYGYTF. CDR3 DNA: TGTGCCTGGAGGGTCAGTGAACCTTATGGCTACACCTTC.

This clone has a single count. V gene TRBV7-9 combines with J gene TRBJ1-1, with D unresolved. The CDR3 consists of 17 residues. Germline CDR1 SEHNR, CDR2 FQNEAQ (reference sequence). V lost 4 bases and J 12 bases, leaving 30 bases between the germline ends. The CDR3: CASSSTREGEAGSIPFF. The CDR3 nucleotides are TGTGCCAGCAGCTCCACTCGAGAGGGCGAAGCCGGAAGCATTCCTTTCTTT. The whole variable domain, remainder taken from reference TRBV7-9 and TRBJ1-1, is DTGVSQNPRHKITKRGQNVTFRCDPISEHNRLYWYRQTLGQGPEFLTYFQNEAQLEKSRLLSDRFSAERPKGSFSTLEIQRTEQGDSAMYLCASSSTREGEAGSIPFFGQGTRLTVV.

Regarding this clone: In the same sample, other DNA sequences code for this CDR3. Written as DNA, the CDR3 is TGTGCTAGTGGCCTCGAGGGGAACACTGAAGCTTTCTTT. Protein: CASGLEGNTEAFF. V usage is TRBV12-5 and J usage is TRBJ1-1; no definite D call. V lost 6 bases and J lost 1, with 9 bases in between. CDR1 LGHNT and CDR2 FRNRAP come from the germline V gene. The CDR3 is 13 residues long.

This chain joins TRBV7-2 and TRBJ2-5, with 7 bases identical to TRBD2. CDR3 length: 14 amino acids. The V gene end was trimmed by 5 bases and the J gene end by 4 bases; junction bases not matched to a gene: 7. CDR1 is SGHTA and CDR2 is FQGNSA in the germline V gene. The CDR3 reads CASSPRGDGETQYF. The CDR3 bases are TGTGCCAGCAGCCCACGGGGGGATGGAGAGACCCAGTACTTC.

The rearrangement joins TRBV19 to TRBJ1-5, with D unclear. Germline CDR1 and CDR2: LNHDA and SQIVND (reference sequence). The CDR3 contains 14 residues. Trimming left V 7 bases short and J 2 bases short, with 12 bases between. The CDR3 coding sequence is TGTGCCAGTACCCTTGCTAGTGGCAATCAGCCCCAGCATTTT. It yields the protein CASTLASGNQPQHF.

The chain uses TRBV19 and TRBJ1-1, with 7 bases aligning to TRBD1. The CDR3 runs to 14 residues. Germline assignment: CDR1 LNHDA and CDR2 SQIVND (reference sequence). J lost 4 bases, V lost 6 bases, and 8 bases had no gene match. CDR3 residues: CASSRKGASTEAFF. The DNA of the CDR3 is TGTGCCAGTAGCCGTAAGGGGGCGAGCACTGAAGCTTTCTTT. The full variable domain, completed using reference TRBV19 and TRBJ1-1, is DGGITQSPKYLFRKEGQNVTLSCEQNLNHDAMYWYRQDPGQGLRLIYYSQIVNDFQKGDIAEGYSVSREKKESFPLTVTSAQKNPTAFYLCASSRKGASTEAFFGQGTRLTVV.

The chain employs TRBV18 and TRBJ2-1; D remains unclear. Per germline, CDR1 KGHSH and CDR2 LQKENI. V lost 5 bases and J lost 3, with 8 bases in between. This CDR3 has 13 amino acids. For the CDR3, the DNA is TGTGCCAGCTCAGCGTCTGACTACAATGAGCAGTTCTTC. Residues: CASSASDYNEQFF.

The chain couples TRBV18 to TRBJ1-5, with TRBD1 matching 7 bases. Germline CDR1 and CDR2: KGHSH and LQKENI. This CDR3 is 15 amino acids long. Germline trimming cut 6 bases from V and 0 bases from J; bases unmatched to any gene: 5. Written as DNA, the CDR3 is TGTGCCAGCTCCCGACAGGGTTATAGCAATCAGCCCCAGCATTTT. This translates into CASSRQGYSNQPQHF.

The CDR3 protein is CASSQARQGVGYTF. In nucleotides, the CDR3 is TGTGCCAGCAGCCAAGCAAGACAGGGAGTCGGCTACACCTTC. This chain joins TRBV3-1 (or the pseudogene TRBV3-2) and TRBJ1-2; 7 bases line up with TRBD1. Trimming took 1 base from V and 8 from J; bases not matched to a gene: 7. There are 14 residues in the CDR3. Germline lookup yields CDR1 LGHDT and CDR2 YNNKEL (reference sequence).

This chain uses TRBV7-6 with TRBJ2-5; 8 nucleotides line up with TRBD2. The CDR3 totals 16 residues. Trimming took 5 bases from V and 5 from J; bases not matched to a gene: 13. Germline values: CDR1 SGHVS, CDR2 FNYEAQ. This CDR3 reads CASSPFREGLGETQYF. The CDR3 DNA sequence: TGTGCCAGCAGCCCCTTTCGGGAGGGCCTTGGGGAGACCCAGTACTTC.

V and J are TRBV5-5 and TRBJ2-7; no definite D call. Germline lookup yields CDR1 SGHKS and CDR2 YYEKEE (reference sequence). Between the trimmed V and J ends, which lost 4 bases and 0 bases, there was a span of 8 bases. This CDR3 comprises 13 residues. The CDR3 nucleotides read TGTGCCAGCAGCGCTATGGTCTCCTACGAGCAGTACTTC. It encodes CASSAMVSYEQYF.

The CDR3 region has the DNA TGTGCCACCCGGGGGGGCAGTGTCTCTGGGGCCAACGTCCTGACTTTC. It translates to CATRGGSVSGANVLTF. V is TRBV19 and J is TRBJ2-6, with 8 positions matching TRBD2. The length of the CDR3 is 16 residues. Trimming took 10 bases from V and 0 from J; bases not matched to a gene: 8. CDR1 and CDR2 from the germline V gene are LNHDA and SQIVND (reference sequence).

To note about this clone: The sample has other DNA sequences that encode this CDR3 too. The CDR3 spells CASSPQGYGYTF. DNA of the CDR3: TGTGCCAGCAGCCCTCAGGGGTATGGCTACACCTTC. V is TRBV9 and J is TRBJ1-2, with a tentative D call TRBD1 (6 bases). The CDR3 consists of 12 residues. Germline loops: CDR1 SGDLS, CDR2 YYNGEE. Trimming shortened V by 4 bases and J by 5 bases, and 9 bases separated the two germline ends.

V is TRBV3-1 (or the pseudogene TRBV3-2) and J is TRBJ2-2, with D tentatively TRBD1 (6 bases). The CDR3 runs to 15 residues. Trimming cost V 4 bases and J 4 bases, with 13 bases left between them. CDR1 and CDR2 from the germline V gene are LGHDT and YNNKEL (reference sequence). The CDR3 bases are TGTGCCAGCAGCCTTACAGGGTATAGCACCGGGGAGCTGTTTTTT. It is translated as CASSLTGYSTGELFF.

In regard to this clone: Other DNA sequences from this sample encode an identical CDR3 as well. The chain employs TRBV5-1 and TRBJ2-2, with a weak D call TRBD1 (5 bases). The CDR3 is made up of 15 amino acids. V gave up 0 bases and J gave up 1 base, with 7 bases separating them. The V gene's germline CDR1 is SGHRS and CDR2 YFSETQ. Here the CDR3 DNA reads TGCGCCAGCAGCTTGGGTACAGGGAACACCGGGGAGCTGTTTTTT. It translates to CASSLGTGNTGELFF.

V gene TRBV7-6 combines with J gene TRBJ2-3; TRBD2 aligns across 9 bases. The CDR3 totals 15 residues. Germline CDR1 is SGHVS and CDR2 is FNYEAQ. With V trimmed by 3 bases and J by 7 bases, 8 bases remained unmatched. CDR3 coding DNA: TGTGCCAGCAGCTTCGGTAGCGGGAGTTTCAATACGCAGTATTTT. Its protein is CASSFGSGSFNTQYF.